The 5 T cell receptor beta chains presented below share a single source sample, sequenced in a study of T cell responses to AZD1222 COVID-19 vaccine (dated by TCRdb to about 2021). The intended sense of this specimen's time point label: baseline before first vaccination. Receptor libraries were prepared by the immunoSEQ multiplex PCR assay. TCRdb re-hosts the immuneACCESS table, in-frame sequences only. Its copies lack some clones; in the studies checked, an unresolved V gene accounts for under half of them, and the cause for the rest is not known. The sample profile shows roughly 250,000 clones; roughly 93% of them were found once. Less than 0.6% of the sample goes to the ten largest clones. The sample here was peripheral blood, taken on day 0 of AZD1222 vaccination. Receptors originate from an adult in good health.

The gene calls are TRBV24-1 and TRBJ2-1; a weak D match, TRBD2 (7 bases). From germline, CDR1 is KGHDR and CDR2 SFDVKD. This CDR3 has 13 amino acids. Trimming removed 7 bases from V and 6 bases from J, with 12 bases in between. CDR3 sequence: CATSQGGGNEQFF. The CDR3 DNA reads TGTGCCACCAGCCAGGGAGGGGGCAATGAGCAGTTCTTC.

The V and J genes are TRBV2 and TRBJ1-6; D call uncertain. The CDR3 spans 16 residues. Per germline, CDR1 SNHLY and CDR2 FYNNEI. V dropped 6 bases and J dropped 5 bases, with 17 bases sitting between them. The CDR3 DNA sequence: TGTGCCAGCAGCCGGGAATCGGGTATAGATAATTCACCCCTCCACTTT. This gives the protein CASSRESGIDNSPLHF.

CDR3 residues: CASSHWDSSYEQYF. CDR3 nucleotides: TGTGCCAGTAGCCACTGGGACAGCTCCTACGAGCAGTACTTC. The chain links TRBV19 to TRBJ2-7, with TRBD1 matching 7 bases. The CDR3 consists of 14 residues. In germline, CDR1 is LNHDA, CDR2 SQIVND (reference sequence). The junction had 5 bases not matched to a gene; V was cut back by 6 bases and J by 0 bases. The entire variable domain, with the rest obtained from reference TRBV19 and TRBJ2-7, is as follows: DGGITQSPKYLFRKEGQNVTLSCEQNLNHDAMYWYRQDPGQGLRLIYYSQIVNDFQKGDIAEGYSVSREKKESFPLTVTSAQKNPTAFYLCASSHWDSSYEQYFGPGTRLTVT.

J is TRBJ1-5 and V is TRBV10-1; D remains ambiguous. The V end was cut by 3 bases, the J end by 0 bases, with 6 bases between. The V gene's germline CDR1 is WNHNN and CDR2 SYGVQD (reference sequence). The CDR3 sequence is 14 residues long. As DNA, the CDR3 is TGCGCCAGCAGTGAAGGGAGTAGCAATCAGCCCCAGCATTTT. Its protein is CASSEGSSNQPQHF.

The V call is TRBV27, the J call TRBJ2-1, with 8 bases matching TRBD1. V shed 0 bases, J shed 10 bases, and the junction held 2 bases outside the gene matches. This CDR3 contains 13 residues. Per germline, CDR1 MNHEY and CDR2 SMNVEV (reference sequence). CDR3 residues: CASSLSGDREQFF. CDR3 coding DNA: TGTGCCAGCAGTTTATCAGGGGACAGGGAGCAGTTCTTC.